This T cell receptor beta chain originates from a study of blood T cell repertoires in COVID-19. Study at large: Nucleic acid was either cDNA or gDNA, and it came from T cells, B-cell-depleted T cells, or PBMCs.

Trimming took 4 bases from V and 1 from J; bases not matched to a gene: 16. Germline CDR1 reads SGHTA; CDR2 reads FQGTGA. The CDR3 runs 21 residues. Per the original methods: Reference gene primer amplification in the assay estimated nucleated cell counts. Produced via immunoSEQ multiplex PCR; TCRdb's table is partial and in-frame only. V and J calls and clone size are copied from that table; D and trimming were computed from the DNA. The sample contains roughly 250,000 clones, 75% to 95% of which appear only once. The sequence came from a woman aged 18-29 years who had recovered from COVID-19. The specimen was PBMCs or T cells enriched from blood (not recorded which). The J gene is TRBJ2-1, the V gene TRBV7-3; TRBD2 agrees at 13 bases. The CDR3 bases are TGTGCCAGCAGCTCCCCAGGAGGAGTGGGGACTAGCGGGAAGTCCTACAATGAGCAGTTCTTC. Amino acids: CASSSPGGVGTSGKSYNEQFF. Supplemented by reference TRBV7-3 and TRBJ2-1, the full variable domain reads GAGVSQTPSNKVTEKGKYVELRCDPISGHTALYWYRQSLGQGPEFLIYFQGTGAADDSGLPNDRFFAVRPEGSVSTLKIQRTERGDSAVYLCASSSPGGVGTSGKSYNEQFFGPGTRLTVL.